This T cell receptor beta chain originates from a study of blood T cell repertoires in COVID-19. The assay was immunoSEQ multiplex PCR, and TCRdb's table has in-frame clones only and misses some. The data hold a few hundred thousand clones, with roughly 85% observed a single time. The V end lost 1 base, the J end lost 0 bases, and 6 bases lay between the germline ends. This CDR3 comprises 14 residues. Germline-derived CDR1 and CDR2 are SGHAT and FQNNGV. The receptor's source is a man aged 35 to 55 with acute or convalescent COVID-19. J is TRBJ1-1 and V is TRBV11-2; D not resolved. Sequenced input: peripheral blood. CDR3: CASSLARLNTEAFF. The CDR3, as DNA: TGTGCCAGCAGCTTAGCGCGCCTGAACACTGAAGCTTTCTTT.